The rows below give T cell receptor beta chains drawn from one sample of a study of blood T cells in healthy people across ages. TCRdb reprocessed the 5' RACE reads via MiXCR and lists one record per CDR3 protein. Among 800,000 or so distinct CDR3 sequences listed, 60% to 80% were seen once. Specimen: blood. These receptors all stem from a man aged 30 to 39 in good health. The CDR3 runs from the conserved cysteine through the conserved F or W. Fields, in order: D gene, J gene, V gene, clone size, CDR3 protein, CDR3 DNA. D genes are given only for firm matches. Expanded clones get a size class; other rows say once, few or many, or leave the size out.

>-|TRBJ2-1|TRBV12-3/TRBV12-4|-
CASSSQRGIYNEQFF
TGTGCCAGCAGTTCTCAGCGCGGAATATACAATGAGCAGTTCTTC
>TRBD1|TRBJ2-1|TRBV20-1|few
CSARDDRGSGEQFF
TGCAGTGCTAGAGATGACAGGGGGTCGGGTGAGCAGTTCTTC
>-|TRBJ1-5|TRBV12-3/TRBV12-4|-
CASSPRVDQPQHF
TGTGCCAGCAGCCCCCGGGTAGATCAGCCCCAGCATTTT
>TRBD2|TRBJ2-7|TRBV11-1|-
CASSFGLAEPYEQYF
TGTGCCAGCAGCTTCGGACTAGCGGAACCCTACGAGCAGTACTTC
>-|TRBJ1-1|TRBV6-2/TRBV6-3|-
CASKRTANTEAFF
TGTGCCAGCAAGAGGACAGCAAACACTGAAGCTTTCTTT
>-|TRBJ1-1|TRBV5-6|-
CASSLVGFGTEAFF
TGTGCCAGCAGCTTGGTAGGGTTTGGAACTGAAGCTTTCTTT
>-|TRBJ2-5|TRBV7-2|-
CASSLARGPETQYF
TGTGCCAGCAGCTTAGCGCGGGGCCCAGAGACCCAGTACTTC
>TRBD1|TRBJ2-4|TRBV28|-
CASIGTGVDKNIQYF
TGTGCCAGCATTGGGACAGGGGTCGACAAAAACATTCAGTACTTC
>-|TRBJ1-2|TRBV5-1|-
CASSLERGADYGYTF
TGCGCCAGCAGCTTGGAAAGGGGGGCGGACTATGGCTACACCTTC
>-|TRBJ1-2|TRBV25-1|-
CATAQGGYYGYTF
TGTGCCACTGCCCAGGGAGGTTACTATGGCTACACCTTC
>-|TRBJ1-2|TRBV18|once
CASSLRGREDYGYTF
TGTGCCAGCTCACTCCGGGGGAGGGAGGACTATGGCTACACCTTC
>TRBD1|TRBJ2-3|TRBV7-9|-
CASSLVGTESTDTQYF
TGTGCCAGCAGCTTAGTGGGGACAGAGAGCACAGATACGCAGTATTTT
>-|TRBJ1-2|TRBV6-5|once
CASSYRRGGYGYTF
TGTGCCAGCAGTTACCGACGGGGGGGCTATGGCTACACCTTC
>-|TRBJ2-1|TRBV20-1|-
CSASGGDNEQFF
TGCAGTGCTAGTGGCGGGGACAATGAGCAGTTCTTC
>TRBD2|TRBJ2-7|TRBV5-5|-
CASRPGLAERAYEQYF
TGTGCCAGCAGACCCGGACTAGCAGAGAGGGCGTACGAGCAGTACTTC
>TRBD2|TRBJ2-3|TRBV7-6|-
CASSSTSGGAFRTDTQYF
TGTGCCAGCAGCTCGACTAGCGGGGGGGCCTTCAGAACAGATACGCAGTATTTT
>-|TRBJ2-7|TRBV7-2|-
CASSLEDPTIYEQYF
TGTGCCAGCAGCTTAGAGGACCCTACCATCTACGAGCAGTACTTC
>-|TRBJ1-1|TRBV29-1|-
CSVQGSSTEAFF
TGCAGCGTCCAGGGGTCTTCGACTGAAGCTTTCTTT
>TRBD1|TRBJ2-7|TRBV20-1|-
CSASTNRGPNSYEQYF
TGCAGTGCTAGTACAAACAGGGGCCCAAACTCCTACGAGCAGTACTTC
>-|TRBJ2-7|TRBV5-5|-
CASTARGDDNEQYF
TGTGCCAGCACCGCGCGAGGGGATGACAATGAGCAGTACTTC
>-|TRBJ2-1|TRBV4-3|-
CANSLGTGNEQFF
TGCGCCAACAGTCTCGGGACCGGCAATGAGCAGTTCTTC
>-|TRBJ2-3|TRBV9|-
CASSDTGTDTQYF
TGTGCCAGCAGCGATACAGGGACAGATACGCAGTATTTT
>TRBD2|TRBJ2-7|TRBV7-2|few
CASSFTSGHSYEQYF
TGTGCCAGCAGCTTTACTAGCGGGCACTCCTACGAGCAGTACTTC
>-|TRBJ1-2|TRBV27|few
CASSSRQAIPNYGYTF
TGTGCCAGCAGTTCAAGACAGGCCATCCCAAACTATGGCTACACCTTC
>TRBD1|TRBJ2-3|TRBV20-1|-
CSARAQGAPTDTQYF
TGCAGTGCTAGAGCTCAGGGGGCCCCCACAGATACGCAGTATTTT
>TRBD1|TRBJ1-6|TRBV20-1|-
CSAHTGGVGSPLHF
TGCAGTGCTCATACAGGGGGCGTAGGTTCACCCCTCCACTTT
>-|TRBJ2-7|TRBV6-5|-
CASTSNKIYEQYF
TGTGCCAGCACTAGTAATAAGATCTACGAGCAGTACTTC
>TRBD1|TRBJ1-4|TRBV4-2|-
CASSGGTGVEKLFF
TGTGCCAGCAGCGGAGGGACAGGGGTTGAAAAACTGTTTTTT
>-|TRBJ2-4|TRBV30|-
CAWSRPRAYNEQYF
TGTGCCTGGAGTAGGCCCCGGGCCTACAATGAGCAGTACTTC
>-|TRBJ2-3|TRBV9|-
CASSTITGETQYF
TGTGCCAGCAGCACTATTACGGGGGAGACGCAGTATTTT
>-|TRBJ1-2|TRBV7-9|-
CASSLGGRGGGGYTF
TGTGCCAGCAGCTTAGGTGGCAGGGGAGGAGGCGGCTACACCTTC
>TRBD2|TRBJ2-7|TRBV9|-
CASSSGTSGLYNEQYF
TGTGCCAGCAGCTCCGGGACTAGCGGCCTCTACAATGAGCAGTACTTC
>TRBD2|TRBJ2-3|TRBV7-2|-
CASSLVVAGGGADTQYF
TGTGCCAGCAGCTTAGTGGTTGCGGGGGGTGGGGCAGATACGCAGTATTTT
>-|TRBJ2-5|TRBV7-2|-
CASRDKAETQYF
TGTGCCAGTAGAGACAAGGCGGAGACCCAGTACTTC
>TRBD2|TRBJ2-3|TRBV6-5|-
CASSYSGRAGGITDTQYF
TGTGCCAGCAGTTACTCGGGCCGAGCGGGGGGAATCACAGATACGCAGTATTTT
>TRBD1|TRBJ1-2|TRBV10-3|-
CAIRRTGVNYGYTF
TGTGCCATCAGGAGGACAGGGGTCAACTATGGCTACACCTTC
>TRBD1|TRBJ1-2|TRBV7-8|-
CASSSRTGTNYGYTF
TGTGCCAGCAGCTCTAGGACAGGGACTAACTATGGCTACACCTTC
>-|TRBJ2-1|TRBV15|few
CATRGGRSYNEQFF
TGTGCCACCCGCGGGGGCCGCTCCTACAATGAGCAGTTCTTC